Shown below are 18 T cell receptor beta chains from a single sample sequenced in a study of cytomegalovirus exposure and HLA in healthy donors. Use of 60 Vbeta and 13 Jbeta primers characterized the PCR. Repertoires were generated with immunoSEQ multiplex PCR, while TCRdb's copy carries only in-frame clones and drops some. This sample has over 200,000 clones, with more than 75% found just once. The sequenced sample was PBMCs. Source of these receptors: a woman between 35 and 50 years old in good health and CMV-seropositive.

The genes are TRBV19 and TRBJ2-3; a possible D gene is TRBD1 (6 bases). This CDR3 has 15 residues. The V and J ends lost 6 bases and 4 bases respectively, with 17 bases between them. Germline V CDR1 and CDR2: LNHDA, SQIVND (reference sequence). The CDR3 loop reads CASSAVLAGADTQYF. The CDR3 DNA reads TGTGCCAGTAGCGCCGTGCTAGCAGGGGCAGATACGCAGTATTTT.

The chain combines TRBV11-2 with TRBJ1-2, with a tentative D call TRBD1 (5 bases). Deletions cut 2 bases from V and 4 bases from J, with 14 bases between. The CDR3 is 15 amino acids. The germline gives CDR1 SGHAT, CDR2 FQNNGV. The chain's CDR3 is CASSLKRGHIYGYTF. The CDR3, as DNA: TGTGCCAGCAGCTTAAAGAGAGGACACATCTATGGCTACACCTTC.

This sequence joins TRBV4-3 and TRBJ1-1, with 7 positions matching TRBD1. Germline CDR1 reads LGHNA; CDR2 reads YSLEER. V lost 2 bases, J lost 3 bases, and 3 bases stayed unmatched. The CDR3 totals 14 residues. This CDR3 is CASSQYTGDTEAFF. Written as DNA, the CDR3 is TGCGCCAGCAGCCAATACACAGGGGACACTGAAGCTTTCTTT.

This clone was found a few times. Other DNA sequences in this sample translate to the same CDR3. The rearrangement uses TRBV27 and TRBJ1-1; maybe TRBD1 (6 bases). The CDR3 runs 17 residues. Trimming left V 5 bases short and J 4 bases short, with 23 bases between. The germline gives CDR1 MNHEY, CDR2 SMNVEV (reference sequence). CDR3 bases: TGTGCCAGCAGTCCAAGTAAAACAGGGTCGCTTAGCACTGAAGCTTTCTTT. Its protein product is CASSPSKTGSLSTEAFF.

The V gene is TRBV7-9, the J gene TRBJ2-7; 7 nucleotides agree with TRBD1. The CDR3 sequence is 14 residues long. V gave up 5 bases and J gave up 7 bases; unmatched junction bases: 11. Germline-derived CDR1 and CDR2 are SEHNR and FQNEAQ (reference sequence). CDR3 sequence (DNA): TGTGCCAGCAGCCCACCTAAGGGGGCCAGGGAGCAGTACTTC. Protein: CASSPPKGAREQYF.

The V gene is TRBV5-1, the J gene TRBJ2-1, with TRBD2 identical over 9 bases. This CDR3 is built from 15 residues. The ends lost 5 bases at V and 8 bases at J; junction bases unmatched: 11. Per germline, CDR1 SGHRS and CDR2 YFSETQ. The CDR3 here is CASRLYSGRIDEQFF. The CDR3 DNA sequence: TGCGCCAGCAGGCTATATAGCGGGAGAATCGATGAGCAGTTCTTC. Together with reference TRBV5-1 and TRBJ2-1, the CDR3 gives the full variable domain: KAGVTQTPRYLIKTRGQQVTLSCSPISGHRSVSWYQQTPGQGLQFLFEYFSETQRNKGNFPGRFSGRQFSNSRSEMNVSTLELGDSALYLCASRLYSGRIDEQFFGPGTRLTVL.

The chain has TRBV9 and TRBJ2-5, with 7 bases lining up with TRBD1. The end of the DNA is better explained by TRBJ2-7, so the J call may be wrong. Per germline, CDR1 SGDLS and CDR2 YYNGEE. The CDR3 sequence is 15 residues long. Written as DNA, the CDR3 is TGTGCCAGCAGCGTAGGGGACAGCCTGTTTTACGAGCAGTACTTC. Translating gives CASSVGDSLFYEQYF.

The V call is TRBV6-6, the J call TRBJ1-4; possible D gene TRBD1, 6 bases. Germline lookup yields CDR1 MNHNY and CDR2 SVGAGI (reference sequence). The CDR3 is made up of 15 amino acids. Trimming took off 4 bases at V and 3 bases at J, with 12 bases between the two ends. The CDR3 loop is CASSFGAGANEKLFF. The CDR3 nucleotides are TGTGCCAGCAGTTTCGGGGCAGGGGCTAATGAAAAACTGTTTTTT.

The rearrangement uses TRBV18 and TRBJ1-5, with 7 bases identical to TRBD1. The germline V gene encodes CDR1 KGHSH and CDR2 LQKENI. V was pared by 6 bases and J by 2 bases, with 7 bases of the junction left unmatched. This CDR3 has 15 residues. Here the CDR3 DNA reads TGTGCCAGCTCTGAACAGGGGCACGGCAATCAGCCCCAGCATTTT. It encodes CASSEQGHGNQPQHF.

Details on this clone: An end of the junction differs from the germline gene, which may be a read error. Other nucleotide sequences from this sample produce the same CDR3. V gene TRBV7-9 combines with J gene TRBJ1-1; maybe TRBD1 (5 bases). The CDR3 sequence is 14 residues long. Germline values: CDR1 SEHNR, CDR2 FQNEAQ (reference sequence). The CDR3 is CSSSLGQGNTEAFF. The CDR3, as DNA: TGTTCCAGCAGCTTAGGGCAGGGGAACACTGAAGCTTTCTTT.

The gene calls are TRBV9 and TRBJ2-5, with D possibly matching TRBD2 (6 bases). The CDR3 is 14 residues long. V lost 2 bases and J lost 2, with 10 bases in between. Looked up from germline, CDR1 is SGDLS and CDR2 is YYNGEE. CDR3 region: CASSVRGYQETQYF. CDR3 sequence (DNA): TGTGCCAGCAGCGTCCGGGGGTATCAAGAGACCCAGTACTTC.

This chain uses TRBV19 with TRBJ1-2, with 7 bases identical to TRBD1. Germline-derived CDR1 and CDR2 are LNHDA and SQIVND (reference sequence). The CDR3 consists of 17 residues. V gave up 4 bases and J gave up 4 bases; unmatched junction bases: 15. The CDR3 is CASSRSGTEKMIYGYTF. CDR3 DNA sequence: TGTGCCAGTAGTAGATCCGGGACAGAAAAGATGATCTATGGCTACACCTTC. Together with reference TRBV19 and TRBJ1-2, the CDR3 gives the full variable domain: DGGITQSPKYLFRKEGQNVTLSCEQNLNHDAMYWYRQDPGQGLRLIYYSQIVNDFQKGDIAEGYSVSREKKESFPLTVTSAQKNPTAFYLCASSRSGTEKMIYGYTFGSGTRLTVV.

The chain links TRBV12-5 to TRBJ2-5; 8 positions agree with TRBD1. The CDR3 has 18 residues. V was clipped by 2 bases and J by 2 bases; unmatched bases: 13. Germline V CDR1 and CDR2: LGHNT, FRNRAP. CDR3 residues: CASGLSTLLQGVQETQYF. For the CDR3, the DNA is TGTGCTAGTGGTTTGTCCACCTTACTACAGGGGGTTCAAGAGACCCAGTACTTC.

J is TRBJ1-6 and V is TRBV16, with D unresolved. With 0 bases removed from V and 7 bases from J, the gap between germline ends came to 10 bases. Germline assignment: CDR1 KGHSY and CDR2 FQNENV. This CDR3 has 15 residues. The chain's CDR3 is CASSQSRTPNSPLHF. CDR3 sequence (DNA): TGTGCCAGCAGCCAATCTCGAACACCGAATTCACCCCTCCACTTT.

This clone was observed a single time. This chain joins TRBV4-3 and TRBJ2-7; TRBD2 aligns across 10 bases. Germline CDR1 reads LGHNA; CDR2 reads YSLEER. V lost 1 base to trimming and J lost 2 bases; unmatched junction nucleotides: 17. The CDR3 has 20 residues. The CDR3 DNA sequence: TGCGCCAGCAGCCAAGTAGGGAGGGGACTAGCGACGATCCCGGCCTACGAGCAGTACTTC. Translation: CASSQVGRGLATIPAYEQYF.

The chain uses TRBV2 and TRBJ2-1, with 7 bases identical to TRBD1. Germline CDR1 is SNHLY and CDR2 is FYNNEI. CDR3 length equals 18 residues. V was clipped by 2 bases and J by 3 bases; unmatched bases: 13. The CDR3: CASSEYRLSGGGYNEQFF. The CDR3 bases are TGTGCCAGCAGTGAATACCGTTTATCAGGGGGTGGCTACAATGAGCAGTTCTTC.

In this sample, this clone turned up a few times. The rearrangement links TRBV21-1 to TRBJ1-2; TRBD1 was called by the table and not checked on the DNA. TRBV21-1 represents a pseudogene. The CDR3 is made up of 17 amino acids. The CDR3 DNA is TGTGCCAGCAGCAAAAATGTCCCCCCTTTCACAGCCTATGGCTACACCTTC. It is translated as CASSKNVPPFTAYGYTF.

Written as DNA, the CDR3 is TGTGCCAGTAGTATAGAGACAGTTATAGCCAAAAACATTCAGTACTTC. Translating it yields CASSIETVIAKNIQYF. This chain connects TRBV19 to TRBJ2-4, with D possibly matching TRBD1 (5 bases). V was cut by 0 bases and J by 0 bases, with 9 bases left in between. CDR3 length: 16 amino acids. In germline, CDR1 is LNHDA, CDR2 SQIVND (reference sequence).